This passage covers 30 T cell receptor beta chains from one sample sequenced in a study of T cells after yellow fever vaccination. TCRdb re-called the 5' RACE reads through MiXCR, storing one row per CDR3 protein. The repertoire holds about 340,000 distinct CDR3 sequences, 8.7% seen once, with approximately 19% in the top ten. Sequencing used PBMCs, obtained on the day of the first yellow fever vaccination. The receptors were sampled from a man aged 18 to 29 who received the YFV17D yellow fever vaccine.

The rearrangement uses TRBV7-2 and TRBJ1-4; D is possibly TRBD1 (6 bases). Germline lookup yields CDR1 SGHTA and CDR2 FQGNSA. There are 13 residues in the CDR3. Trimming shortened V by 5 bases and J by 4 bases, and 8 bases separated the two germline ends. The CDR3 loop reads CASSQGYNEKLFF. Here the CDR3 DNA reads TGTGCCAGCAGCCAGGGGTATAATGAAAAACTGTTTTTT.

The chain joins TRBV7-9 to TRBJ1-6; no clear D. V lost 5 bases to trimming and J lost 5 bases, with 7 bases between them. Germline CDR1 is SEHNR and CDR2 is FQNEAQ (reference sequence). The CDR3 runs to 13 residues. The CDR3 coding sequence is TGTGCCAGCAGCGCCCGGCATAATTCACCCCTCCACTTT. It codes for CASSARHNSPLHF.

The J gene is TRBJ2-2, the V gene TRBV9; no firm D call. The CDR3 length is 14 residues. Germline V gene data show CDR1 as SGDLS and CDR2 as YYNGEE. V lost 4 bases to trimming and J lost 4 bases, with 11 bases between them. The CDR3 protein is CASSPLRVTGELFF. CDR3 nucleotide sequence: TGTGCCAGCAGCCCACTCCGTGTCACCGGGGAGCTGTTTTTT.

This chain links TRBV5-5 with TRBJ1-6; D perhaps matches TRBD1 (5 bases). This CDR3 region has 16 residues. V was cut by 1 base and J by 3 bases, with 11 bases left in between. Per germline, CDR1 SGHKS and CDR2 YYEKEE (reference sequence). The DNA of the CDR3 is TGTGCCAGCAGCTTGCAGAGGGGTGTCTATAATTCACCCCTCCACTTT. It specifies CASSLQRGVYNSPLHF.

The chain combines TRBV9 with TRBJ1-1; D gene ambiguous. The V gene lost 0 bases and the J gene lost 1 base, with 7 bases spanning the gap. The CDR3 totals 14 residues. The V gene's germline CDR1 is SGDLS and CDR2 YYNGEE. The CDR3 here is CASSVGPGNTEAFF. The CDR3 region has the DNA TGTGCCAGCAGCGTAGGCCCGGGGAACACTGAAGCTTTCTTT. The variable domain in full, completed from reference TRBV9 and TRBJ1-1, reads DSGVTQTPKHLITATGQRVTLRCSPRSGDLSVYWYQQSLDQGLQFLIQYYNGEERAKGNILERFSAQQFPDLHSELNLSSLELGDSALYFCASSVGPGNTEAFFGQGTRLTVV.

In this sample, this clonotype turned up a few times. The rearrangement joins TRBV20-1 to TRBJ2-1; TRBD1 matches 8 bases. In germline, CDR1 is DFQATT, CDR2 SNEGSKA (reference sequence). The CDR3 sequence is 15 residues long. Trimming cost V 1 base and J 1 base; bases outside gene matches: 3. DNA for the CDR3: TGCAGTGCTAGAGCCGGGACAGGTTCCTACAATGAGCAGTTCTTC. Protein: CSARAGTGSYNEQFF.

This clonotype was detected a few times. The rearrangement links TRBV7-8 to TRBJ1-3; a weak D match, TRBD1 (5 bases). Trimming took off 2 bases at V and 0 bases at J, with 8 bases between the two ends. Germline lookup yields CDR1 SGHVS and CDR2 FQNEAQ. The CDR3 runs to 15 residues. The DNA of the CDR3 is TGTGCCAGCAGCTTATCACAGGACTCTGGAAACACCATATATTTT. Encoded protein: CASSLSQDSGNTIYF. The whole variable domain, remainder taken from reference TRBV7-8 and TRBJ1-3, is GAGVSQSPRYKVAKRGQDVALRCDPISGHVSLFWYQQALGQGPEFLTYFQNEAQLDKSGLPSDRFFAERPEGSVSTLKIQRTQQEDSAVYLCASSLSQDSGNTIYFGEGSWLTVV.

V gene TRBV7-8 combines with J gene TRBJ2-3, with TRBD1 matching 8 bases. The germline CDR1 and CDR2 sequences are SGHVS and FQNEAQ. The CDR3 has 15 residues. Trimming at V came to 3 bases and at J to 2 bases, leaving 4 bases not matched to a gene. CDR3 in amino acids: CASSFWTGITDTQYF. CDR3 in DNA: TGTGCCAGCAGCTTTTGGACAGGGATCACAGATACGCAGTATTTT.

This clonotype was counted between two and nine times. The chain has TRBV7-2 and TRBJ1-2; the match to TRBD1 covers 9 bases. With 4 bases clipped from V and 0 bases from J, the junction kept 0 bases outside the gene matches. Looked up from germline, CDR1 is SGHTA and CDR2 is FQGNSA. The CDR3 is 14 amino acids. The chain's CDR3 is CASSWDRANYGYTF. The CDR3 DNA sequence: TGTGCCAGCAGCTGGGACAGGGCTAACTATGGCTACACCTTC.

Remarks on this clonotype: A much larger clone sits a single nucleotide away, making a read error possible. This sequence joins TRBV5-5 and TRBJ2-1; D is undetermined. From germline, CDR1 is SGHKS and CDR2 YYEKEE (reference sequence). This CDR3 has 14 residues. Trimming removed 4 bases at V and 9 bases at J, with 17 bases between. CDR3 sequence reads: CASSPTGDNSEQFF. The CDR3 DNA follows: TGTGCCAGCAGCCCAACCGGCGACAATAGTGAGCAGTTCTTC. Full variable domain (rest looked up from reference TRBV5-5 and TRBJ2-1): DAGVTQSPTHLIKTRGQQVTLRCSPISGHKSVSWYQQVLGQGPQFIFQYYEKEERGRGNFPDRFSARQFPNYSSELNVNALLLGDSALYLCASSPTGDNSEQFFGPGTRLTVL.

This clonotype was seen a handful of times. The chain links TRBV7-2 to TRBJ2-1; tentatively, D is TRBD2 (6 bases). V was clipped by 5 bases and J by 1 base, with 9 bases between them. Looked up from germline, CDR1 is SGHTA and CDR2 is FQGNSA. The CDR3 totals 14 residues. CDR3 residues: CASSPGTSYNEQFF. The CDR3 nucleotides are TGTGCCAGCAGCCCCGGGACTTCCTACAATGAGCAGTTCTTC.

This clonotype was seen many times. The chain is built from TRBV6-1 and TRBJ1-1, with TRBD1 identical over 9 bases. This CDR3 has 15 residues. CDR1 is MNHNS, CDR2 SASEGT, per germline. With V trimmed by 6 bases and J by 4 bases, 9 bases remained unmatched. CDR3 bases: TGTGCCAGCAGCCTAGTACAGGGGGCGCGCACTGAAGCTTTCTTT. Protein product: CASSLVQGARTEAFF.

This clonotype has only a few counts. V gene TRBV9 combines with J gene TRBJ1-5, with D unresolved. The V end was cut by 2 bases, the J end by 6 bases, with 6 bases between. The V gene's germline CDR1 is SGDLS and CDR2 YYNGEE. There are 12 residues in the CDR3. CDR3 sequence reads: CASSVEGQPQHF. Here the CDR3 DNA reads TGTGCCAGCAGCGTCGAAGGTCAGCCCCAGCATTTT.

This clonotype appeared a few times. The chain carries TRBV14 and TRBJ1-2; perhaps TRBD1 as D (5 bases). CDR3 size: 14 residues. Looked up from germline, CDR1 is SGHDN and CDR2 is FVKESK. With 0 bases removed from V and 2 bases from J, the gap between germline ends came to 7 bases. The CDR3 nucleotides read TGTGCCAGCAGCCAAGACAGGGTGAACTATGGCTACACCTTC. The encoded protein is CASSQDRVNYGYTF.

V gene TRBV9 combines with J gene TRBJ1-1; the D is unclear. Germline V lookup: CDR1 SGDLS, CDR2 YYNGEE. This CDR3 is built from 13 residues. V was trimmed by 1 base and J by 1 base, leaving 5 bases between them. CDR3 sequence reads: CASSVPGNTEAFF. The DNA of the CDR3 is TGTGCCAGCAGCGTACCAGGGAACACTGAAGCTTTCTTT.

This clonotype came up a few times. The chain's CDR3 is CASSENRFYEQYV. The CDR3 nucleotides are TGTGCCAGCAGTGAAAACAGGTTCTACGAGCAGTACGTC. The chain couples TRBV6-1 to TRBJ2-7, with D tentatively TRBD1 (5 bases). V lost 2 bases and J lost 3, with 8 bases in between. The germline gives CDR1 MNHNS, CDR2 SASEGT. This CDR3 spans 13 amino acids.

The V and J genes are TRBV9 and TRBJ2-5; 7 nucleotides match TRBD2. CDR3 length equals 15 residues. Germline CDR1 is SGDLS and CDR2 is YYNGEE. V was pared by 4 bases and J by 1 base, with 7 bases of the junction left unmatched. The CDR3 protein is CASSTFGTTQETQYF. CDR3 nucleotides: TGTGCCAGCAGCACCTTCGGGACTACCCAAGAGACCCAGTACTTC.

This clonotype has a count of ten or more. CDR3 DNA sequence: TGTGCCAGCAGCCCTCACGATTATGGCTACACCTTC. Its translation is CASSPHDYGYTF. The chain couples TRBV7-9 to TRBJ1-2; no clear D gene. CDR3 size: 12 residues. The V end lost 5 bases, the J end lost 5 bases, and 9 bases lay between the germline ends. Germline CDR1 reads SEHNR; CDR2 reads FQNEAQ (reference sequence).

V usage is TRBV23-1 and J usage is TRBJ2-2; D might be TRBD1 (6 bases). TRBV23-1 is placed among ORFs of uncertain function. V was clipped by 2 bases and J by 6 bases, with 13 bases between them. CDR3 length: 15 amino acids. The CDR3, as DNA: TGCGCCAGCAGTCAAAAACAGGGTCTCTCCGGGGAGCTGTTTTTT. Translated, it gives CASSQKQGLSGELFF.

The J gene is TRBJ2-7, the V gene TRBV5-4; a possible D gene is TRBD1 (5 bases). CDR3 length: 13 residues. CDR1 and CDR2 (germline): SGHNT, YYREEE (reference sequence). Between the trimmed V and J ends, which lost 1 base and 6 bases, there was a span of 11 bases. The CDR3 loop reads CASSLPGKSEQYV. DNA for the CDR3: TGTGCCAGCAGCTTGCCAGGGAAGAGCGAGCAGTACGTC.

This clonotype appeared a few times. The J gene is TRBJ2-1, the V gene TRBV20-1; D ambiguous. Germline CDR1 and CDR2: DFQATT and SNEGSKA (reference sequence). Trimming stripped 1 base from V and 10 bases from J, with 11 bases between. CDR3 size: 12 residues. The DNA for the CDR3 is TGCAGTGCTAGAGGGGCTAGATTAGAGCAGTTCTTC. The encoded protein is CSARGARLEQFF.

This clonotype has a count of ten or more. The chain couples TRBV12-3 or TRBV12-4 to TRBJ1-5; D not resolved. V dropped 4 bases and J dropped 4 bases, with 8 bases sitting between them. The CDR3 is 13 amino acids. Here the CDR3 reads CASSSQFNQPQHF. The CDR3 DNA is TGTGCCAGCAGTTCACAGTTTAATCAGCCCCAGCATTTT.

The chain links TRBV20-1 to TRBJ2-3; 8 bases match TRBD2. Losses at the gene ends were 6 bases for V and 9 bases for J; bases not matched to a gene: 11. The CDR3 consists of 13 residues. Germline V CDR1 and CDR2: DFQATT, SNEGSKA (reference sequence). Here the CDR3 DNA reads TGCAGTGCAGAACCGGGCGGGGGGATGACGCAGTATTTT. This codes for CSAEPGGGMTQYF.

This clonotype was detected only a few times. The chain is built from TRBV7-9 and TRBJ1-3; 9 positions match TRBD1. CDR1 and CDR2 (germline): SEHNR, FQNEAQ (reference sequence). V dropped 3 bases and J dropped 11; count of bases not matched to a gene: 5. The length of the CDR3 is 13 residues. The chain's CDR3 is CASSFRTGEAIYF. The CDR3 nucleotides are TGTGCCAGCAGCTTCCGGACAGGGGAGGCCATATATTTT.

This chain connects TRBV4-2 to TRBJ2-5; TRBD1 might be the D (6 bases). CDR1 LGHNA and CDR2 YNFKEQ come from the germline V gene. The CDR3 covers 16 residues. V dropped 4 bases and J dropped 1 base, with 16 bases sitting between them. CDR3 DNA: TGTGCCAGCAGCCCAGGGGCAAGGCAAGCCCAAGAGACCCAGTACTTC. It encodes CASSPGARQAQETQYF.

This clonotype was detected ten times or more. The CDR3 loop reads CASSQEGSYGYTF. The DNA of the CDR3 is TGCGCCAGCAGCCAAGAAGGCAGCTATGGCTACACCTTC. The chain is built from TRBV4-3 and TRBJ1-2; D unclear. V was shortened by 0 bases and J by 4 bases, with 6 bases between the two germline ends. The CDR3 is 13 residues long. Germline CDR1 is LGHNA and CDR2 is YSLEER.

The table lists this clonotype with many counts. The J gene is TRBJ1-4, the V gene TRBV12-3 or TRBV12-4; perhaps TRBD1 as D (6 bases). Trimming removed 5 bases from V and 7 bases from J, with 17 bases in between. The CDR3 has 15 residues. CDR3: CASSPGQFGGEKLFF. The CDR3 DNA sequence: TGTGCCAGCAGTCCCGGACAGTTCGGAGGTGAAAAACTGTTTTTT.

The V call is TRBV19, the J call TRBJ2-3, with 13 bases fitting TRBD2. V lost 5 bases to trimming and J lost 0 bases; unmatched junction nucleotides: 8. The germline CDR1 and CDR2 sequences are LNHDA and SQIVND (reference sequence). This CDR3 contains 18 residues. Written as DNA, the CDR3 is TGTGCCAGTAGTGTGTACGGGACTAGCGGGACAAGCACAGATACGCAGTATTTT. Amino acids: CASSVYGTSGTSTDTQYF.

Many counts were recorded for this clonotype. The gene calls are TRBV12-3 or TRBV12-4 and TRBJ1-2, with a weak D call TRBD1 (5 bases). With 6 bases removed from V and 0 bases from J, the gap between germline ends came to 14 bases. This CDR3 has 15 residues. Here the CDR3 DNA reads TGTGCCAGCAGCTTATGGGGGAGAGCTAACTATGGCTACACCTTC. It yields the protein CASSLWGRANYGYTF.

The chain recombines TRBV6-2 or TRBV6-3 with TRBJ1-6; no clear D. Trimming left V 4 bases short and J 7 bases short, with 11 bases between. CDR3 size: 14 residues. Germline assignment: CDR1 MNHEY and CDR2 SVGEGT. Here the CDR3 reads CASSSLRENSPLHF. The CDR3 DNA is TGTGCCAGCAGTTCTCTTAGGGAAAATTCACCCCTCCACTTT.